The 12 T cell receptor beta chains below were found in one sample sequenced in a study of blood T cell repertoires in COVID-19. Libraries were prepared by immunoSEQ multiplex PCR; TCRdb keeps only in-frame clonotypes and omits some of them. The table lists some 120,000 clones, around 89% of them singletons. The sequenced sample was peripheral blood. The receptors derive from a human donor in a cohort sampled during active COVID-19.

CDR3 in amino acids: CASSYSAGYYNEQFF. The DNA of the CDR3 is TGTGCCAGCAGTTACTCCGCGGGATATTACAATGAGCAGTTCTTC. This sequence joins TRBV6-2 or TRBV6-3 and TRBJ2-1, with D maybe TRBD2 (6 bases). CDR1 is MNHEY and CDR2 is SVGEGT in the germline V gene. The V end was cut by 0 bases, the J end by 4 bases, with 10 bases between. The CDR3 extends over 15 amino acids.

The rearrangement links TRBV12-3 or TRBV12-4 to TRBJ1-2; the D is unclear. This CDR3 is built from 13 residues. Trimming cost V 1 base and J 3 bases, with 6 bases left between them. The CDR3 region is CASSLGLYYGYTF. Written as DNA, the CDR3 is TGTGCCAGCAGTTTAGGTCTTTACTATGGCTACACCTTC.

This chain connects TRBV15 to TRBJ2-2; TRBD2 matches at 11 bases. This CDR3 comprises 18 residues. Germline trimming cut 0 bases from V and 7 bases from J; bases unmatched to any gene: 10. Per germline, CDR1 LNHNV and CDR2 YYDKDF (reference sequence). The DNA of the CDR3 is TGTGCCACCAGCAGAGATTCTAGCGGGAGGTTTGGGGTCGGGGAGCTGTTTTTT. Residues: CATSRDSSGRFGVGELFF.

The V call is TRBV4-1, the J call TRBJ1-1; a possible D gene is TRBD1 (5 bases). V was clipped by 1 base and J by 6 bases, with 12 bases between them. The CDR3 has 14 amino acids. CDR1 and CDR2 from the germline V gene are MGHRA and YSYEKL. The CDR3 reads CASSQAGGVAEAFF. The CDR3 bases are TGCGCCAGCAGCCAAGCCGGGGGTGTGGCTGAAGCTTTCTTT.

CDR3 region: CASSSLAASTDTQYF. For the CDR3, the DNA is TGTGCCAGCAGCTCACTAGCGGCAAGCACAGATACGCAGTATTTT. The genes are TRBV2 and TRBJ2-3; 8 bases fit TRBD2. CDR1 is SNHLY and CDR2 is FYNNEI in the germline V gene. The CDR3 totals 15 residues. V lost 6 bases to trimming and J lost 0 bases; unmatched junction nucleotides: 5.

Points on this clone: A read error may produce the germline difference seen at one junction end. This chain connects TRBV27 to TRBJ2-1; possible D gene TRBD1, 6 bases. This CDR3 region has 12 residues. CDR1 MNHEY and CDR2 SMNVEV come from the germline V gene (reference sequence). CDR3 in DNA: TGTGCCAGCAGTTTCACCGGGACCGACAGGCTCTTC. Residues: CASSFTGTDRLF.

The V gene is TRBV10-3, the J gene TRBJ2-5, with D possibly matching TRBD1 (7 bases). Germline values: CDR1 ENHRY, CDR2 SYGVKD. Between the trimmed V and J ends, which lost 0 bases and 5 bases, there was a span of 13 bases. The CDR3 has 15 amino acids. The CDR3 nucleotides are TGTGCCATCAGTGAGTCGCAGGGGGGAATGGAGACCCAGTACTTC. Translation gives CAISESQGGMETQYF.

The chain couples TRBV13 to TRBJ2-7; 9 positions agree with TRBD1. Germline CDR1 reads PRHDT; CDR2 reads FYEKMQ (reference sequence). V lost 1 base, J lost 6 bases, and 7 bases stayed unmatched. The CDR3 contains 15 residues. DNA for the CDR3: TGTGCCAGCAGCTTAGTACCGGGACAGGGTGTCGAGCAGTACTTC. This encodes CASSLVPGQGVEQYF. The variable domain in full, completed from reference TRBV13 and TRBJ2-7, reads AAGVIQSPRHLIKEKRETATLKCYPIPRHDTVYWYQQGPGQDPQFLISFYEKMQSDKGSIPDRFSAQQFSDYHSELNMSSLELGDSALYFCASSLVPGQGVEQYFGPGTRLTVT.

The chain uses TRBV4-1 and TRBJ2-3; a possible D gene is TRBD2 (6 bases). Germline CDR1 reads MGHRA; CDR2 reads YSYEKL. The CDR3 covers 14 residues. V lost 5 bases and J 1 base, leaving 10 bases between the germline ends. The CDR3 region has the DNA TGCGCCAGCAGCGCGGGGAGAGGCACAGATACGCAGTATTTT. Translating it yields CASSAGRGTDTQYF.

The CDR3 coding sequence is TGCAGCGTTGCCCTGGGGGGCTCTGGGGCCAACGTCCTGACTTTC. This sequence encodes CSVALGGSGANVLTF. The genes are TRBV29-1 and TRBJ2-6, with a weak D call TRBD2 (6 bases). Germline V gives CDR1 SQVTM, CDR2 ANQGSEA. V lost 4 bases and J 0 bases, leaving 10 bases between the germline ends. The CDR3 extends over 15 amino acids.

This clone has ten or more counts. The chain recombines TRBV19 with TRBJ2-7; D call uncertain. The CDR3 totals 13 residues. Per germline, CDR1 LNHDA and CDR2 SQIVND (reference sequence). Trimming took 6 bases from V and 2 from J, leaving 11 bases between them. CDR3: CASSRGGTYEQYF. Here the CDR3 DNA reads TGTGCCAGTAGCCGAGGCGGAACCTACGAGCAGTACTTC.

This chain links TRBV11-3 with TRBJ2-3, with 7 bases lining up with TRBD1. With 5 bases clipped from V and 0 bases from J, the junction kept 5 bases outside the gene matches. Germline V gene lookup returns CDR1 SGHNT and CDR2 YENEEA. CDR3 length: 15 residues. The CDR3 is CASSPQGVSTDTQYF. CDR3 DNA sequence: TGTGCCAGCAGCCCTCAGGGGGTCAGCACAGATACGCAGTATTTT.